This TCR beta chain was recovered during a study of T-cell reconstitution after alpha-beta-depleted transplantation in children. This CDR3 comprises 16 residues. Germline V gene lookup returns CDR1 DFQATT and CDR2 SNEGSKA (reference sequence). V lost 0 bases to trimming and J lost 0 bases, with 12 bases between them. This clonotype was detected ten times or more. Molecular barcoding with unique molecular identifiers was used for the TCRbeta library. From the PCR reads, TCRdb called clonotypes with MiXCR, one entry per CDR3 protein. The sample carries around 530,000 distinct CDR3 sequences, over 25% recorded once.

The rearrangement joins TRBV20-1 to TRBJ2-1; D not certain. This clonotype was sampled from a human donor who donated a stem cell graft to a child with aplastic anemia. This specimen consisted of PBMCs from the stem cell graft donor, obtained from the stem cell graft. The CDR3 region is CSARETVGSSYNEQFF. The CDR3 DNA sequence: TGCAGTGCTAGAGAGACTGTAGGAAGCTCCTACAATGAGCAGTTCTTC.